This T cell receptor beta chain was found in a study of T cells after yellow fever vaccination. Study-level findings and limits: Reappearance after the booster was observed for most primary-vaccination clones (roughly 97% CD4, roughly 88% CD8). Some clonotypes were seen in both the CD4 and the CD8 compartments. These made up a small share and likely arose from convergent recombination.

This clonotype showed up many times. Its specificity is unknown. Germline CDR1 and CDR2: LNHNV and YYDKDF (reference sequence). There are 14 residues in the CDR3. After removal of 5 bases from V and 4 bases from J, the junction contained 6 bases not matched to a gene. UMIs and a universal primer site were added when TCR cDNA was made by 5'RACE template switching. TCRdb reanalysed the 5' RACE reads using MiXCR and keeps one entry per CDR3 protein. The sample consists of 250,000 or so distinct CDR3 sequences, 3.6% of them appearing once. The starting material was PBMCs, obtained 15 days after the yellow fever booster vaccination. The chain uses TRBV15 and TRBJ2-5, with 8 bases aligning to TRBD2. The sequence was collected from a man aged 18 to 29 who received the YFV17D yellow fever vaccine. The CDR3: CATSPGAGVETQYF. CDR3 sequence (DNA): TGTGCCACCAGCCCCGGAGCGGGGGTAGAGACCCAGTACTTC.